A single sample gave rise to the 27 T cell receptor beta chains below, sequenced in a study of blood T cell repertoires in COVID-19. Profiled with immunoSEQ multiplex PCR; TCRdb holds only in-frame clones, not every one. This sample has some 360,000 clones, with about nine tenths found just once. Input material: PBMCs or T cells enriched from blood (not recorded which). These receptors were collected from a woman aged 25 to 39 who had been exposed to COVID-19.

The chain combines TRBV11-3 with TRBJ2-3, with TRBD1 matching over 8 bases. Trimming cost V 1 base and J 1 base; bases outside gene matches: 10. The length of the CDR3 is 18 residues. Per germline, CDR1 SGHNT and CDR2 YENEEA. The CDR3 DNA sequence: TGTGCCAGCAGCTTAGTTGGGACAGGTCGTCCTGGCACAGATACGCAGTATTTT. Protein product: CASSLVGTGRPGTDTQYF.

This clone was found once. J is TRBJ1-5 and V is TRBV28, with D hard to call. Germline CDR1 MDHEN, CDR2 SYDVKM. The CDR3 is 13 amino acids. V lost 7 bases and J lost 0, with 7 bases in between. The CDR3 loop reads CASTIHSNQPQHF. Written as DNA, the CDR3 is TGTGCCAGCACCATCCATAGCAATCAGCCCCAGCATTTT.

The chain couples TRBV7-3 to TRBJ2-2; D remains unclear. The V gene's germline CDR1 is SGHTA and CDR2 FQGTGA. V lost 5 bases and J 0 bases, leaving 10 bases between the germline ends. The CDR3 length is 15 residues. In nucleotides, the CDR3 is TGTGCCAGCAGCGAAGCCCCGGCGAACACCGGGGAGCTGTTTTTT. As protein: CASSEAPANTGELFF.

This chain links TRBV20-1 with TRBJ1-2; 9 nucleotides agree with TRBD1. With 3 bases clipped from V and 5 bases from J, the junction kept 7 bases outside the gene matches. The CDR3 sequence is 14 residues long. Per germline, CDR1 DFQATT and CDR2 SNEGSKA (reference sequence). The CDR3 sequence: CSASRPGTGYGYTF. CDR3 DNA sequence: TGCAGTGCTAGTCGGCCTGGGACAGGGTATGGCTACACCTTC.

V gene TRBV18 combines with J gene TRBJ1-5, with 9 bases aligning to TRBD1. The length of the CDR3 is 14 residues. Germline CDR1 is KGHSH and CDR2 is LQKENI. The trim removed 6 bases at V and 6 bases at J, leaving 6 bases unmatched. The CDR3 DNA reads TGTGCCAGCTCCCAACAGGGGGCGGGTCAGCCCCAGCATTTT. Its translation is CASSQQGAGQPQHF.

This clone was detected only once. CDR3 protein: CASSSTTSYTEAFF. For the CDR3, the DNA is TGTGCCAGCAGCTCCACTACAAGTTACACTGAAGCTTTCTTT. The chain couples TRBV7-8 to TRBJ1-1; D not certain. Trimming pared 4 bases from V and 3 bases from J, leaving 12 bases between. In germline, CDR1 is SGHVS, CDR2 FQNEAQ. This CDR3 has 14 amino acids.

The chain links TRBV5-5 to TRBJ1-1, with a tentative D call TRBD1 (5 bases). Germline CDR1 is SGHKS and CDR2 is YYEKEE (reference sequence). The CDR3 is made up of 14 amino acids. V lost 3 bases and J lost 6, with 15 bases in between. In DNA, the CDR3 is TGTGCCAGCAGCTGGGGCCGGGAGAGGTCTGAAGCTTTCTTT. This encodes CASSWGRERSEAFF.

V usage is TRBV18 and J usage is TRBJ1-1; 9 nucleotides align to TRBD1. The junction had 5 bases not matched to a gene; V was cut back by 0 bases and J by 3 bases. CDR1 and CDR2 from the germline V gene are KGHSH and LQKENI. The CDR3 spans 16 residues. In DNA, the CDR3 is TGTGCCAGCTCACCACCGAACAGGGGGCAGGACACTGAAGCTTTCTTT. It encodes CASSPPNRGQDTEAFF.

The chain joins TRBV2 to TRBJ2-7, with D unresolved. The germline V and J ends were trimmed by 4 bases and 6 bases, with 16 bases remaining between them. This CDR3 comprises 14 residues. Per the germline V gene, CDR1 is SNHLY and CDR2 is FYNNEI. The CDR3 is CASSAGQWASEQYF. DNA for the CDR3: TGTGCCAGCAGTGCTGGGCAGTGGGCCTCCGAGCAGTACTTC.

The V and J genes are TRBV27 and TRBJ2-7; 12 bases line up with TRBD2. Germline V gives CDR1 MNHEY, CDR2 SMNVEV (reference sequence). The CDR3 consists of 13 residues. With V trimmed by 10 bases and J by 5 bases, 6 bases remained unmatched. CDR3 coding DNA: TGTGCCAACCGGACTAGCGGGAACCACGAGCAGTACTTC. Translation: CANRTSGNHEQYF.

The V gene is TRBV7-3, the J gene TRBJ2-1; 11 bases fit TRBD2. V lost 1 base to trimming and J lost 7 bases; unmatched junction nucleotides: 6. The CDR3 extends over 16 amino acids. The germline V gene has CDR1 SGHTA and CDR2 FQGTGA. DNA of the CDR3: TGTGCCAGCAGCTTAAGGCGGCTAGCGGGGGGTAATGAGCAGTTCTTC. This gives the protein CASSLRRLAGGNEQFF.

This rearrangement joins TRBV27 to TRBJ1-6; 11 bases line up with TRBD1. Losses at the gene ends were 5 bases for V and 10 bases for J; bases not matched to a gene: 7. CDR3 length: 15 residues. In germline, CDR1 is MNHEY, CDR2 SMNVEV (reference sequence). CDR3: CASSPGTGGWSPLHF. In nucleotides, the CDR3 is TGTGCCAGCAGTCCCGGGACAGGGGGATGGTCACCCCTCCACTTT.

This chain joins TRBV7-3 and TRBJ2-7, with 12 bases aligning to TRBD2. V gave up 5 bases and J gave up 7 bases; unmatched junction bases: 12. The length of the CDR3 is 16 residues. Germline CDR1 and CDR2: SGHTA and FQGTGA. This CDR3 is CASSPSRLAGVIEQYF. CDR3 coding DNA: TGTGCCAGCAGCCCCTCAAGACTAGCGGGAGTAATAGAGCAGTACTTC. Using reference TRBV7-3 and TRBJ2-7 for the parts outside the CDR3, the full variable domain is GAGVSQTPSNKVTEKGKYVELRCDPISGHTALYWYRQSLGQGPEFLIYFQGTGAADDSGLPNDRFFAVRPEGSVSTLKIQRTERGDSAVYLCASSPSRLAGVIEQYFGPGTRLTVT.

This clone was detected only once. The J gene is TRBJ2-6, the V gene TRBV18; D is undetermined. V was trimmed by 7 bases and J by 0 bases, leaving 7 bases between them. The CDR3 extends over 14 amino acids. Germline V gene data show CDR1 as KGHSH and CDR2 as LQKENI. The DNA of the CDR3 is TGTGCCAGCTTGCTAGACTCTGGGGCCAACGTCCTGACTTTC. Its translation: CASLLDSGANVLTF.

CDR3 coding DNA: TGTGCCACCAGTGATTTAGATCGTCAAGGGGGCAATGAGCAGTTCTTC. Translation: CATSDLDRQGGNEQFF. The chain uses TRBV24-1 and TRBJ2-1; D may be TRBD1 (6 bases). This CDR3 has 16 amino acids. V shed 1 base and J shed 6 bases, with 15 bases lying between them. Germline V gene data show CDR1 as KGHDR and CDR2 as SFDVKD.

J is TRBJ2-1 and V is TRBV7-3, with 11 bases aligning to TRBD2. Germline lookup yields CDR1 SGHTA and CDR2 FQGTGA. V lost 2 bases, J lost 5 bases, and 2 bases stayed unmatched. The length of the CDR3 is 15 residues. CDR3 residues: CASSLQLAGDNEQFF. The CDR3 DNA reads as TGTGCCAGCAGCTTACAACTAGCGGGAGACAATGAGCAGTTCTTC.

CDR3 DNA: TGTGCCAGTAGTTTGCCCGGAGGACAGTCTGAAGCTTTCTTT. Amino acids: CASSLPGGQSEAFF. V is TRBV19 and J is TRBJ1-1; D might be TRBD1 (6 bases). The CDR3 sequence is 14 residues long. Germline CDR1 reads LNHDA; CDR2 reads SQIVND (reference sequence). V lost 5 bases and J 6 bases, leaving 16 bases between the germline ends.

The J gene is TRBJ2-1, the V gene TRBV2, with 8 bases that match TRBD2. Germline CDR1 is SNHLY and CDR2 is FYNNEI. V trimming: 6 bases; J trimming: 7 bases; junction bases outside the gene matches: 8. This CDR3 has 14 amino acids. The CDR3 nucleotides read TGTGCCAGCAGGGACCCCGGGACTAGAAATGAGCAGTTCTTC. It is translated as CASRDPGTRNEQFF.

This clone was seen only once. The J gene is TRBJ2-1, the V gene TRBV19; 7 nucleotides align to TRBD2. The V segment lost 4 bases and the J segment 0 bases; nucleotides outside the gene matches: 12. This CDR3 has 18 residues. The germline CDR1 and CDR2 sequences are LNHDA and SQIVND (reference sequence). The CDR3 bases are TGTGCCAGTAGTAACCAGCGGGGCTCGATCAGCTCCTACAATGAGCAGTTCTTC. It encodes CASSNQRGSISSYNEQFF.

V usage is TRBV7-9 and J usage is TRBJ2-7, with 8 bases identical to TRBD1. From germline, CDR1 is SEHNR and CDR2 FQNEAQ (reference sequence). The CDR3 runs to 15 residues. V dropped 3 bases and J dropped 0; count of bases not matched to a gene: 4. The CDR3 DNA is TGTGCCAGCAGCTTCAGGACAGGGAGCTCCTACGAGCAGTACTTC. As protein: CASSFRTGSSYEQYF. Supplemented by reference TRBV7-9 and TRBJ2-7, the full variable domain reads DTGVSQNPRHKITKRGQNVTFRCDPISEHNRLYWYRQTLGQGPEFLTYFQNEAQLEKSRLLSDRFSAERPKGSFSTLEIQRTEQGDSAMYLCASSFRTGSSYEQYFGPGTRLTVT.

The rearrangement links TRBV7-9 to TRBJ1-4; 7 bases align to TRBD1. J gave up 14 bases and V 4 bases, and 7 bases lay outside the gene matches. The CDR3 contains 12 residues. The V gene's germline CDR1 is SEHNR and CDR2 FQNEAQ (reference sequence). As DNA, the CDR3 is TGTGCCAGCAGCTCGACGACAGGGCACCTGTTTTTT. Translating gives CASSSTTGHLFF. Complete variable domain (other parts from reference TRBV7-9 and TRBJ1-4): DTGVSQNPRHKITKRGQNVTFRCDPISEHNRLYWYRQTLGQGPEFLTYFQNEAQLEKSRLLSDRFSAERPKGSFSTLEIQRTEQGDSAMYLCASSSTTGHLFFGSGTQLSVL.

V gene TRBV7-9 combines with J gene TRBJ2-1; 9 nucleotides agree with TRBD2. This CDR3 has 16 amino acids. V was pared by 7 bases and J by 6 bases, with 13 bases of the junction left unmatched. The germline CDR1 and CDR2 sequences are SEHNR and FQNEAQ (reference sequence). CDR3 region: CASTTEGLAGRNEQFF. As DNA, the CDR3 is TGTGCCAGCACCACCGAAGGGCTAGCGGGGCGCAATGAGCAGTTCTTC.

V and J are TRBV27 and TRBJ1-5; D call uncertain. The germline CDR1 and CDR2 sequences are MNHEY and SMNVEV (reference sequence). The CDR3 sequence is 13 residues long. Trimming pared 3 bases from V and 12 bases from J, leaving 15 bases between. The CDR3 protein is CASSLEWNSGQHF. The DNA of the CDR3 is TGTGCCAGCAGTTTGGAGTGGAACAGCGGCCAGCATTTT.

The chain combines TRBV27 with TRBJ2-7; TRBD2 matches 13 bases. Trimming removed 3 bases from V and 4 bases from J; junction bases left unmatched: 15. CDR3 size: 19 residues. Germline V gene lookup returns CDR1 MNHEY and CDR2 SMNVEV (reference sequence). CDR3 sequence: CASSFGLAGEVRVIYEQYF. The CDR3 DNA is TGTGCCAGCAGTTTCGGACTAGCGGGAGAGGTGAGGGTGATTTACGAGCAGTACTTC.

The chain couples TRBV7-6 to TRBJ1-3, with 7 bases fitting TRBD1. This CDR3 has 15 residues. With 3 bases clipped from V and 6 bases from J, the junction kept 8 bases outside the gene matches. CDR1 and CDR2 from the germline V gene are SGHVS and FNYEAQ. The CDR3 region is CASSLDGTDKNTIYF. The CDR3 region has the DNA TGTGCCAGCAGCTTGGATGGGACAGACAAAAACACCATATATTTT.

The genes are TRBV5-1 and TRBJ2-7; D is possibly TRBD1 (6 bases). CDR3 length: 15 residues. V gave up 5 bases and J gave up 0 bases, with 15 bases separating them. Germline assignment: CDR1 SGHRS and CDR2 YFSETQ. The CDR3 loop reads CASSLITGTSYEQYF. The DNA for the CDR3 is TGCGCCAGCAGTCTGATAACAGGGACCTCCTACGAGCAGTACTTC.

The chain combines TRBV19 with TRBJ2-7; TRBD2 agrees at 8 bases. V was clipped by 4 bases and J by 6 bases; unmatched bases: 11. Per the germline V gene, CDR1 is LNHDA and CDR2 is SQIVND (reference sequence). The CDR3 sequence is 15 residues long. CDR3 nucleotide sequence: TGTGCCAGTAGTACCACTGCGGGAGGTCCGGGCGAGCAGTACTTC. This encodes CASSTTAGGPGEQYF.